These 2 T cell receptor beta chains came from one sample sequenced in a study of CD8 T cells in ankylosing spondylitis. TCRdb used MiXCR to reprocess the 5' RACE reads, holding one entry per CDR3 protein. The table has hundreds of thousands of distinct CDR3 sequences, about 12% seen once. General observations from the study: Fewer than ten highly homologous variants made up a TCR beta motif that seemed to typify ankylosing spondylitis blood.

Their target antigens are unknown. What was sequenced was blood, either unsorted or a sorted T cell fraction (not recorded which). These receptors were collected from a male donor with ankylosing spondylitis.

This clonotype was counted at least ten times. This rearrangement joins TRBV5-1 to TRBJ2-1; 13 bases align to TRBD2. CDR3 length: 15 amino acids. Germline V gives CDR1 SGHRS, CDR2 YFSETQ. The trim removed 4 bases at V and 7 bases at J, leaving 5 bases unmatched. The CDR3 DNA follows: TGCGCCAGCAGCCTGAGACTAGCGGGAGGTAATGAGCAGTTCTTC. Residues: CASSLRLAGGNEQFF.

In its sample, this clonotype was seen many times. The chain carries TRBV3-1 and TRBJ1-5, with a possible D match to TRBD1 (6 bases). The CDR3 covers 16 residues. Germline assignment: CDR1 LGHDT and CDR2 YNNKEL (reference sequence). V lost 3 bases and J lost 4, with 16 bases in between. This chain's CDR3 is CASSQSSGVWNQPQHF. The DNA for the CDR3 is TGTGCCAGCAGCCAGTCTTCAGGGGTCTGGAATCAGCCCCAGCATTTT.